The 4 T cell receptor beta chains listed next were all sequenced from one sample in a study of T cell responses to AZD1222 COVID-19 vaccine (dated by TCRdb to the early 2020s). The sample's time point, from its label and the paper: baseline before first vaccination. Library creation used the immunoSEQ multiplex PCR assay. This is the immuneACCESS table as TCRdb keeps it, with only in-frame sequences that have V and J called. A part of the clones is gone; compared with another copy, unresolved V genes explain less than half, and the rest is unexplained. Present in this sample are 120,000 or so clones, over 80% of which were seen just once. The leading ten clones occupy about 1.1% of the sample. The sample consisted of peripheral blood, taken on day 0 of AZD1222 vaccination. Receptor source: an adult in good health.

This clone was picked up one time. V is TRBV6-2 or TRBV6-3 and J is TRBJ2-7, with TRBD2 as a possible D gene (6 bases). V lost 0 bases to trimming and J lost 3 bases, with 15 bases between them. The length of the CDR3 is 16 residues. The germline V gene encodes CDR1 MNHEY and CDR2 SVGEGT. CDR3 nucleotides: TGTGCCAGCAGTTACTCGAAGGTGGGAGGAAGCTACGAGCAGTACTTC. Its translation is CASSYSKVGGSYEQYF.

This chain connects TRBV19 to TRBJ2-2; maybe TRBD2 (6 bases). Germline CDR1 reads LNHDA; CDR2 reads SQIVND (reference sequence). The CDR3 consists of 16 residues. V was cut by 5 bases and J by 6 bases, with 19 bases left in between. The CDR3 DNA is TGTGCCAGTAGTGGCCCGGACTACGGGAAAGCCGGGGAGCTGTTTTTT. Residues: CASSGPDYGKAGELFF.

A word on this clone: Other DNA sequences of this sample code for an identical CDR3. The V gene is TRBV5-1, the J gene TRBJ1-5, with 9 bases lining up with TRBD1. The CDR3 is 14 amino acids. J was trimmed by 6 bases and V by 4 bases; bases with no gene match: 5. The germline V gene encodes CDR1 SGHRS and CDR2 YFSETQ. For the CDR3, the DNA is TGCGCCAGCAGCCTGGGACAGGGAGGTCAGCCCCAGCATTTT. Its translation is CASSLGQGGQPQHF.

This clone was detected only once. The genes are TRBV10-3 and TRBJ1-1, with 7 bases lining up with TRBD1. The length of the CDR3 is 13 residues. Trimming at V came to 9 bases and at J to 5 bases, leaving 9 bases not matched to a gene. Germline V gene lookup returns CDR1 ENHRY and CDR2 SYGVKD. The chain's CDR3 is CAIKNRGWTEAFF. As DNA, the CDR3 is TGTGCCATAAAAAACAGGGGTTGGACTGAAGCTTTCTTT.